This TCR beta chain is drawn from a study of cytomegalovirus exposure and HLA in healthy donors. 60 Vbeta and 13 Jbeta primers were used in PCR. TCRdb keeps only in-frame clones here, not all; method: immunoSEQ multiplex PCR. The data hold hundreds of thousands of clones, with around four fifths observed a single time. Trimming at V came to 1 base and at J to 7 bases, leaving 10 bases not matched to a gene. There are 17 residues in the CDR3. Germline V gene data show CDR1 as SGHAT and CDR2 as FQNNGV. J is TRBJ2-1 and V is TRBV11-2, with 10 bases matching TRBD2. The source of this sequence is a woman aged 55-75 years in good health and CMV-seropositive. The sequenced sample consisted of PBMCs. The CDR3 region has the DNA TGTGCCAGCAGCTTAGCTTTGACTAGCGGGTTTTCGAATGAGCAGTTCTTC. Translating gives CASSLALTSGFSNEQFF.